These T cell receptor beta chains were read from a single sample in a study of shared clonotypes between healthy human individuals. Sequencing was performed with immunoSEQ multiplex PCR; in TCRdb, only in-frame clones are kept and a portion is missing. The repertoire holds roughly 1,800,000 clones, with about 94% as singletons. The specimen sequenced was naive CD8+ T cells sorted from blood. The receptors were gathered from a man aged 18 to 29 in good health. Each CDR3 is given with its conserved first and last residue. Fields, in order: D gene, V gene, clone size, J gene, CDR3 length, CDR3 DNA, CDR3 protein. A D gene is named only where the DNA matches it firmly. Clone size is shown for a subset of rows, as once, few, many or a class of expanded clone.

D gene: -; V gene: TRBV27; clone size: -; J gene: TRBJ1-4; CDR3 length: 14; CDR3 DNA: TGTGCCAGCACCAGCGCTGGGGGGGATGAAAAACTGTTTTTT; CDR3 protein: CASTSAGGDEKLFF
D gene: TRBD1; V gene: TRBV19; clone size: few; J gene: TRBJ1-6; CDR3 length: 12; CDR3 DNA: TGTGCCAGTGCGACAGGGGATTCACCCCTCCACTTT; CDR3 protein: CASATGDSPLHF
D gene: -; V gene: TRBV5-1; clone size: once; J gene: TRBJ2-7; CDR3 length: 15; CDR3 DNA: TGCGCCAGCAGCTTGGCACAGGGAACGTACTACGAGCAGTACTTC; CDR3 protein: CASSLAQGTYYEQYF
D gene: -; V gene: TRBV5-1; clone size: -; J gene: TRBJ2-2; CDR3 length: 15; CDR3 DNA: TGCGCCAGCAGCTTGTCCAGGGAGGACACCGGGGAGCTGTTTTTT; CDR3 protein: CASSLSREDTGELFF
D gene: -; V gene: TRBV5-4; clone size: once; J gene: TRBJ2-1; CDR3 length: 12; CDR3 DNA: TGTGCCAGCAGCGCCTTAGACAATGAGCAGTTCTTC; CDR3 protein: CASSALDNEQFF
D gene: TRBD1; V gene: TRBV2; clone size: -; J gene: TRBJ2-5; CDR3 length: 15; CDR3 DNA: TGTGCCAGCAGGCTGACCATGACAGGGATAGAGACCCAGTACTTC; CDR3 protein: CASRLTMTGIETQYF
D gene: -; V gene: TRBV27; clone size: -; J gene: TRBJ2-5; CDR3 length: 13; CDR3 DNA: TGTGCCAGCGCCTTGGGTTTCTTGGAGACCCAGTACTTC; CDR3 protein: CASALGFLETQYF
D gene: -; V gene: TRBV6-1; clone size: -; J gene: TRBJ1-1; CDR3 length: 14; CDR3 DNA: TGTGCCAGCTTACTATGGGGGGGCGACACTGAAGCTTTCTTT; CDR3 protein: CASLLWGGDTEAFF
D gene: -; V gene: TRBV19; clone size: -; J gene: TRBJ1-2; CDR3 length: 16; CDR3 DNA: TGTGCCAGTAGTCCCGGGACCGAGGGCACGGACGGTGGCTACACCTTC; CDR3 protein: CASSPGTEGTDGGYTF
D gene: -; V gene: TRBV7-2; clone size: -; J gene: TRBJ2-7; CDR3 length: 14; CDR3 DNA: TGTGCCAGCAGCTTAGGCCTGACCGCCTACGAGCAGTACTTC; CDR3 protein: CASSLGLTAYEQYF
D gene: TRBD2; V gene: TRBV2; clone size: -; J gene: TRBJ2-7; CDR3 length: 13; CDR3 DNA: TGTGCCTCCCAGGGAGGGTTCTCCTACGAGCAGTACTTC; CDR3 protein: CASQGGFSYEQYF
D gene: -; V gene: TRBV29-1; clone size: -; J gene: TRBJ1-2; CDR3 length: 15; CDR3 DNA: TGCAGCGTTGAAGGGTACGACAGTCCCTTAATGTTGGAAACCTTC; CDR3 protein: CSVEGYDSPLMLETF
D gene: -; V gene: TRBV27; clone size: few; J gene: TRBJ1-2; CDR3 length: 13; CDR3 DNA: TGTGCCAGCAGTTTCGGGCAGAACTATGGCTACACCTTC; CDR3 protein: CASSFGQNYGYTF
D gene: TRBD2; V gene: TRBV7-9; clone size: -; J gene: TRBJ2-1; CDR3 length: 15; CDR3 DNA: TGTGCCAGCAGCTTAACTAGCGGGGGGGCCCATGAGCAGTTCTTC; CDR3 protein: CASSLTSGGAHEQFF
D gene: -; V gene: TRBV10-1; clone size: -; J gene: TRBJ2-7; CDR3 length: 15; CDR3 DNA: TGCGCCAGCAGTGAGAGGGGCCGGGACCTCTACGAGCAGTACTTC; CDR3 protein: CASSERGRDLYEQYF
D gene: -; V gene: TRBV30; clone size: -; J gene: TRBJ1-1; CDR3 length: 15; CDR3 DNA: TGTGCCTGGAGTGTAGATGTGGAGGCTTTCGCTGAAGCTTTCTTT; CDR3 protein: CAWSVDVEAFAEAFF
D gene: -; V gene: TRBV7-9; clone size: -; J gene: TRBJ2-1; CDR3 length: 16; CDR3 DNA: TGTGCCAGCAGCTTAGGTACAGGGTGGGGGGAAAATGAGCAGTTCTTC; CDR3 protein: CASSLGTGWGENEQFF
D gene: -; V gene: TRBV28; clone size: -; J gene: TRBJ1-5; CDR3 length: 18; CDR3 DNA: TGTGCCAGCAGTTCTCCCTTTCTCTCTGGTCGGAGCAATCAGCCCCAGCATTTT; CDR3 protein: CASSSPFLSGRSNQPQHF
D gene: -; V gene: TRBV9; clone size: -; J gene: TRBJ2-3; CDR3 length: 16; CDR3 DNA: TGTGCCAGCAGCGCCGAGCATCTCCCCAGCACAGATACGCAGTATTTT; CDR3 protein: CASSAEHLPSTDTQYF
D gene: -; V gene: TRBV2; clone size: once; J gene: TRBJ1-1; CDR3 length: 14; CDR3 DNA: TGTGCCAGCAGAAGGGGCGGGGAGAACACTGAAGCTTTCTTT; CDR3 protein: CASRRGGENTEAFF
D gene: -; V gene: TRBV7-2; clone size: once; J gene: TRBJ2-5; CDR3 length: 14; CDR3 DNA: TGTGCCAGCAGCTTAGGGTTTAGTAGTGAGACCCAGTACTTC; CDR3 protein: CASSLGFSSETQYF
D gene: -; V gene: TRBV6-5; clone size: -; J gene: TRBJ1-2; CDR3 length: 14; CDR3 DNA: TGTGCCAGCAGTCCCGGACGGGCCGCCTATGGCTACACCTTC; CDR3 protein: CASSPGRAAYGYTF
D gene: -; V gene: TRBV6-1; clone size: -; J gene: TRBJ2-7; CDR3 length: 14; CDR3 DNA: TGTGCCAGCAGTGGTAGGGGGGCATCCTACGAGCAGTACTTC; CDR3 protein: CASSGRGASYEQYF